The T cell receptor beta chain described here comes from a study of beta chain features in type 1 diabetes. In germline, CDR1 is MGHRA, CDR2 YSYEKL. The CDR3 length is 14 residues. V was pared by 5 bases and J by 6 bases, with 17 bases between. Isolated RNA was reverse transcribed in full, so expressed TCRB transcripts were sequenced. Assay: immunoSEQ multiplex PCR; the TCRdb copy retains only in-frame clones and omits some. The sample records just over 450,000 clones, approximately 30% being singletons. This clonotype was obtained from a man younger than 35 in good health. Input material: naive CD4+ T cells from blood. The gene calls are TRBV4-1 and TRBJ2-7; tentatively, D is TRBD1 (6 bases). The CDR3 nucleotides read TGCGCCAGCAGCTTCTCCCGGGACATCCCCGAGCAGTACTTC. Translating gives CASSFSRDIPEQYF.